This paragraph covers one T cell receptor beta chain sequence. This record belongs to a study of blood T cell repertoires in COVID-19. About the research overall: Sites in the United States, Italy and Spain provided acute and convalescent COVID-19 samples. PBMCs, B-cell-depleted T cells, or T cells were the source of the cDNA or gDNA that made up the material.

Under the authors' procedure: Nucleated cell number was recorded as an estimate derived from reference gene primer amplification. The table came from immunoSEQ multiplex PCR; TCRdb's copy has only in-frame clones and leaves some out. V and J calls and clone size are copied from that table; D and trimming were computed from the DNA. The data hold tens of thousands of clones, with over 60% observed a single time. This CDR3 is built from 17 residues. Sequencing input: peripheral blood. This chain uses TRBV21-1 with TRBJ2-7; TRBD2 was called by the table and not checked on the DNA. TRBV21-1 is an annotated pseudogene. This sequence originates from a human donor in a cohort sampled during active COVID-19. The CDR3, as DNA: TGTGCCAGCAGAAGATCATTGACTAGCGGGAATGGGGACGAGCAGTACTTC. Its translation: CASRRSLTSGNGDEQYF.